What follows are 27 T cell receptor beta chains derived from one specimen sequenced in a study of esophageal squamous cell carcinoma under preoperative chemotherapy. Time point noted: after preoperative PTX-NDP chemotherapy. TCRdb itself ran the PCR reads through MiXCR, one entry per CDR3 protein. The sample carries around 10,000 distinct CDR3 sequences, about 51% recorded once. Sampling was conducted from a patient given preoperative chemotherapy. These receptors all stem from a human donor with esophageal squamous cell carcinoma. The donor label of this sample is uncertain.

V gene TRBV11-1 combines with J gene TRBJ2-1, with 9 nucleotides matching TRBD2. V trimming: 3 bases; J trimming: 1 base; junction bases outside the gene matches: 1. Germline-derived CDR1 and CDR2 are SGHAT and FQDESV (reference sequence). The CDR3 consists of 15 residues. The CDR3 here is CASSFSGSSYNEQFF. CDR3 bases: TGTGCCAGCAGCTTTAGCGGGAGTTCCTACAATGAGCAGTTCTTC.

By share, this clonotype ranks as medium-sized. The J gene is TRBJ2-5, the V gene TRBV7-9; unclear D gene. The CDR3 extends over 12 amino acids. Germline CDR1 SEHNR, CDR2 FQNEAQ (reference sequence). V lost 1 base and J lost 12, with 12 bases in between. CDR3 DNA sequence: TGTGCCAGCAGCTTAGGAGGCGACGACGAGTACTTC. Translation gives CASSLGGDDEYF.

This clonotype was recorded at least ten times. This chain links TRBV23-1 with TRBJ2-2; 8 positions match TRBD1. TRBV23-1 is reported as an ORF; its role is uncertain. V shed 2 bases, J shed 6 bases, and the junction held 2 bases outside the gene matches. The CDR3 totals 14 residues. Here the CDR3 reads CASSQETGAGELFF. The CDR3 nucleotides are TGCGCCAGCAGTCAAGAGACAGGGGCCGGGGAGCTGTTTTTT.

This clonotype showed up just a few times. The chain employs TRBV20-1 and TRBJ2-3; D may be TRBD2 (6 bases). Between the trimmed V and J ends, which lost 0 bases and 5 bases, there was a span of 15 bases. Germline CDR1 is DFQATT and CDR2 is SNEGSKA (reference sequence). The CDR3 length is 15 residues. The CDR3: CSARELRGAGDTQYF. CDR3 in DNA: TGCAGTGCTAGAGAGCTTAGGGGAGCGGGAGATACGCAGTATTTT.

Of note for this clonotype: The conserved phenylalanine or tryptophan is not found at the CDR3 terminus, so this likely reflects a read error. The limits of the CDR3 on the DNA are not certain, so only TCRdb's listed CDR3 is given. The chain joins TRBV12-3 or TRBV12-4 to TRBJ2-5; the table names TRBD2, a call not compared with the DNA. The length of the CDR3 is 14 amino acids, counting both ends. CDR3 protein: CASSLRRREQYFGP.

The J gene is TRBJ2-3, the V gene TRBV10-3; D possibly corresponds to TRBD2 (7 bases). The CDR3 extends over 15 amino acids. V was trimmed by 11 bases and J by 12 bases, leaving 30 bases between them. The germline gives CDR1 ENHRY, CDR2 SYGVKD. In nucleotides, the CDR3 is TGTGCCGGGGGGGAAGGGGCAGGGGCCGCAGAGACCCAGTATTTT. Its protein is CAGGEGAGAAETQYF.

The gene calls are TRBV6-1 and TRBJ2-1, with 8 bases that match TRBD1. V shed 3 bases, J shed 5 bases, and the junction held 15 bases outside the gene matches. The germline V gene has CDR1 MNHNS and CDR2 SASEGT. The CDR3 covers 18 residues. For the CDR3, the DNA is TGTGCCAGCAGTGAGCGAATGTTAGGACAGGGTGTCAACAATGAGCAGTTCTTC. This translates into CASSERMLGQGVNNEQFF.

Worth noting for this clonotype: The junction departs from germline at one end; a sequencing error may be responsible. Written as DNA, the CDR3 is TGTGCCAGGGGGTTGGGTGCCAAGGATACTCAGTATTTC. Its translation: CARGLGAKDTQYF. V usage is TRBV7-8 and J usage is TRBJ2-4; D not certain. The germline CDR1 and CDR2 sequences are SGHVS and FQNEAQ. The CDR3 has 13 residues. Looking up the rest from reference TRBV7-8 and TRBJ2-4 gives the full variable domain: GAGVSQSPRYKVAKRGQDVALRCDPISGHVSLFWYQQALGQGPEFLTYFQNEAQLDKSGLPSDRFFAERPEGSVSTLKIQRTQQEDSAVYLCARGLGAKDTQYFGAGTRLSVL.

In DNA form, the CDR3 reads TGTGCGGGGAGCGGGGGCGGTGTCCCAGAGACGCAGTACTTC. Encoded protein: CAGSGGGVPETQYF. The chain is built from TRBV6-4 and TRBJ2-1, with 8 bases that match TRBD2. The DNA end is more similar to TRBJ2-7, so the J call may be wrong. Per the germline V gene, CDR1 is MRHNA and CDR2 is SNTAGT. This CDR3 spans 14 amino acids.

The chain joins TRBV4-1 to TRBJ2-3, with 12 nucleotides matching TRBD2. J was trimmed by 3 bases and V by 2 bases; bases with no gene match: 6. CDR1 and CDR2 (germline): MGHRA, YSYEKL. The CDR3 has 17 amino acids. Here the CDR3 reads CASSQHTTSGSTDTQYF. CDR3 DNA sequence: TGCGCCAGCAGCCAACACACGACTAGCGGGAGTACAGATACGCAGTATTTT.

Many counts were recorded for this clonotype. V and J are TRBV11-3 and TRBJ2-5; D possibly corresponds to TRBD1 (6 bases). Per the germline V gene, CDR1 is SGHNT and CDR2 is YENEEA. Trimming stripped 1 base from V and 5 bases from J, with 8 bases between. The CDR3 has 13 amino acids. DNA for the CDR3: TGTGCCAGCAGCTTAGGACAGGAGGAGACCCAGTACTTC. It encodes CASSLGQEETQYF. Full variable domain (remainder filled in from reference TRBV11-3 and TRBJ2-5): EAGVVQSPRYKIIEKKQPVAFWCNPISGHNTLYWYLQNLGQGPELLIRYENEEAVDDSQLPKDRFSAERLKGVDSTLKIQPAELGDSAVYLCASSLGQEETQYFGPGTRLLVL.

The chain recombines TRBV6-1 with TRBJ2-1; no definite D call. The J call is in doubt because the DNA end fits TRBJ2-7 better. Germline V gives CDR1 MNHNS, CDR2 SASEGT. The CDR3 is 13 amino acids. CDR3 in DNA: TGTGCCAGCAGTGAAGGTGGCAGGTACGAGCAGTACTTC. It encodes CASSEGGRYEQYF.

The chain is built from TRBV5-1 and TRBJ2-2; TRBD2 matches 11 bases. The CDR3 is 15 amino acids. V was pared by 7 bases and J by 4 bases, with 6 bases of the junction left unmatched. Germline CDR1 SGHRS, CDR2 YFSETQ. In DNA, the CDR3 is TGCGCCAGCTCGGGACTAGCGGACCGCACCGGGGAGCTGTTTTTT. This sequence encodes CASSGLADRTGELFF.

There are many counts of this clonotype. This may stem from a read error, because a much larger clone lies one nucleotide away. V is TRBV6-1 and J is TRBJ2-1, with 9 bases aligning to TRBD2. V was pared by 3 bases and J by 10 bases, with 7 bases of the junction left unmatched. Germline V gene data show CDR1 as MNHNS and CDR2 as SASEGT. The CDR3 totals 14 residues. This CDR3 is CASSDGGRAYEQFF. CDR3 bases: TGTGCCAGCAGTGACGGCGGGAGGGCTTACGAGCAGTTCTTC.

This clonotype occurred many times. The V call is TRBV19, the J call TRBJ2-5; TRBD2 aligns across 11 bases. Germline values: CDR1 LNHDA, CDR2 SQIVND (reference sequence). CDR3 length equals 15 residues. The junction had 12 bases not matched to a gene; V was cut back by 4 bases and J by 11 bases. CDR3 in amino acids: CASSTGLADLNEQYF. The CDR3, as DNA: TGTGCCAGTAGTACGGGACTAGCGGATCTGAATGAGCAGTACTTC.

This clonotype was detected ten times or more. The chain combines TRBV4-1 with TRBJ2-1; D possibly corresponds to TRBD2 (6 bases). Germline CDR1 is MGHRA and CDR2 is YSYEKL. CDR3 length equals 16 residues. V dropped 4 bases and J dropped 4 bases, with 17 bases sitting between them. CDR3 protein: CASSPQGGRIYNEQFF. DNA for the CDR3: TGCGCCAGCAGCCCCCAGGGAGGACGAATATACAATGAGCAGTTCTTC.

The CDR3 is CASSLTDYEQYF. The CDR3 DNA is TGTGCCAGCAGCTTGACGGACTACGAGCAGTACTTC. The chain joins TRBV7-9 to TRBJ2-7, with D unresolved. V was shortened by 3 bases and J by 3 bases, with 6 bases between the two germline ends. Per the germline V gene, CDR1 is SEHNR and CDR2 is FQNEAQ (reference sequence). The CDR3 consists of 12 residues.

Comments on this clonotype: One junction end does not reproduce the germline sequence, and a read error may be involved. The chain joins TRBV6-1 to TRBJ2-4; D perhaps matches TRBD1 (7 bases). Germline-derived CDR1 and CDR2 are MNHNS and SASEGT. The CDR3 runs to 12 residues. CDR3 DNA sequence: TGTGCGGGCAGGGGGGCCAAAGACACGCAGTATTTC. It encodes CAGRGAKDTQYF.

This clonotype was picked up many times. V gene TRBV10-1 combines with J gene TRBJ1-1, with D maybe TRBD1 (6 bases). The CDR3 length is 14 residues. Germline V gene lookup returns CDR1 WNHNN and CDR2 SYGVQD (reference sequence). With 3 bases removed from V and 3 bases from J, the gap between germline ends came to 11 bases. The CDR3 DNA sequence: TGCGCCAGCAGTGATACAGGGTTGGACACTGAAGCTTTCTTT. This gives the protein CASSDTGLDTEAFF.

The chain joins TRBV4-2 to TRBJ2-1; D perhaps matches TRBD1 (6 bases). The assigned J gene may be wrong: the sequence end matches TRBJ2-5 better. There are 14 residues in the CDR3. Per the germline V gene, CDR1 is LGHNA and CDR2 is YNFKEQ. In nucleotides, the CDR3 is TGTGCCAGCAGCGGACAGCTCAGTCAAGAGACCCAGTACTTC. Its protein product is CASSGQLSQETQYF.

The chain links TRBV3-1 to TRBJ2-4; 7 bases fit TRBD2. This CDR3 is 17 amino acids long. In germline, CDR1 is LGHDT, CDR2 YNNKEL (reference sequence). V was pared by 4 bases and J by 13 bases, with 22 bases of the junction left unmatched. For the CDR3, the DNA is TGTGCCAGCAGCCGCGGGTGGACTAGTCGGGGTTTGGATGAGCAGTACTTC. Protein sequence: CASSRGWTSRGLDEQYF.

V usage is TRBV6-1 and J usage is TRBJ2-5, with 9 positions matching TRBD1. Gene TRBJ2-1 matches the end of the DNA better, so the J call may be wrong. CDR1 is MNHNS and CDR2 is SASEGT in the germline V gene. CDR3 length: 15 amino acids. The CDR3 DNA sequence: TGTGCCAGCAGTGGAACCGGGACAGGGTTATACGAGCAGTTCTTC. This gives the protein CASSGTGTGLYEQFF.

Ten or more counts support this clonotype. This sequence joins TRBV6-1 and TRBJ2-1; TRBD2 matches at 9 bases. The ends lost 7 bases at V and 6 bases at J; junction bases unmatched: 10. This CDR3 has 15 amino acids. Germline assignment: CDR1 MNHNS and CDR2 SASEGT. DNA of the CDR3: TGTGCCAGCAAGACTAGCGGCCAGCTTAGCAATGAGCAGTTCTTC. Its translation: CASKTSGQLSNEQFF.

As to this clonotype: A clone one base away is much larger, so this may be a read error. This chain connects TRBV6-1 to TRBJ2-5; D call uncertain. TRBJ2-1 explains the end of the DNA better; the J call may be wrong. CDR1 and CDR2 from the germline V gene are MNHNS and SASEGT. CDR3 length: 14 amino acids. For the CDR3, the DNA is TGTGCCAGCAGCCGCCAAGACACTGACTGCGAGCAGTTCTTC. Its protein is CASSRQDTDCEQFF.

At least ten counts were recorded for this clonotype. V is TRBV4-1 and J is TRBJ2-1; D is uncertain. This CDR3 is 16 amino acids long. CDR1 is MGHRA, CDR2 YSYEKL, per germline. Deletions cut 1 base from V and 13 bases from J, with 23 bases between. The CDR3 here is CASSQGVGIFAETQFF. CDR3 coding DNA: TGCGCCAGCAGCCAAGGTGTAGGGATCTTCGCAGAGACCCAGTTCTTC.

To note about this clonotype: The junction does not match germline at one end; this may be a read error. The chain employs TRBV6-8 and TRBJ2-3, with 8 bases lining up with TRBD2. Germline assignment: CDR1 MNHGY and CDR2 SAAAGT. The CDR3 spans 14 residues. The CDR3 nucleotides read TGTGGCGTCTCGGGGGGGAGTGCCACAGACACGCAGTATTTC. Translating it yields CGVSGGSATDTQYF.

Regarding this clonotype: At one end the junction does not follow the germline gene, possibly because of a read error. The CDR3: CASSSPRGGAADTQFF. The CDR3 nucleotides are TGTGCCAGCAGCTCCCCCCGTGGGGGGGCGGCAGATACGCAGTTTTTC. The chain employs TRBV11-3 and TRBJ2-4; D is possibly TRBD2 (7 bases). CDR3 length: 16 amino acids. CDR1 is SGHNT, CDR2 YENEEA, per germline.